This passage covers 19 T cell receptor beta chains from one sample sequenced in a study of blood T cell repertoires in COVID-19. The assay was immunoSEQ multiplex PCR, and TCRdb's table has in-frame clones only and misses some. The table records approximately 16,000 clones, nearly 90% of them present only once. Material: peripheral blood. The receptors derive from a man older than 75 with acute or convalescent COVID-19.

The gene calls are TRBV3-1 (or the pseudogene TRBV3-2) and TRBJ1-2; D might be TRBD1 (6 bases). Trimming took off 4 bases at V and 6 bases at J, with 12 bases between the two ends. The CDR3 has 13 amino acids. The germline V gene encodes CDR1 LGHDT and CDR2 YNNKEL (reference sequence). The CDR3 sequence: CASSPKGHDGYTF. The CDR3 DNA is TGTGCCAGCAGCCCTAAGGGACATGATGGCTACACCTTC.

V is TRBV27 and J is TRBJ1-1; no definite D call. V was pared by 3 bases and J by 7 bases, with 21 bases between. The CDR3 loop spans 16 amino acids. Germline CDR1 MNHEY, CDR2 SMNVEV (reference sequence). The CDR3 DNA sequence: TGTGCCAGCAGTTTCACCCTCGGGGTCCGGATGGGTGAAGCTTTCTTT. Translation: CASSFTLGVRMGEAFF.

A few counts support this clone. V and J are TRBV20-1 and TRBJ2-1, with 11 bases aligning to TRBD2. The CDR3 consists of 18 residues. V shed 3 bases, J shed 6 bases, and the junction held 16 bases outside the gene matches. Germline V gene data show CDR1 as DFQATT and CDR2 as SNEGSKA (reference sequence). The CDR3: CSASVGGLAEAGGNEQFF. In DNA form, the CDR3 reads TGCAGTGCTAGTGTTGGGGGACTAGCGGAAGCTGGGGGCAATGAGCAGTTCTTC.

This rearrangement joins TRBV7-8 to TRBJ2-5, with no clear D. CDR1 is SGHVS and CDR2 is FQNEAQ in the germline V gene. The CDR3 runs 12 residues. Trimming took 3 bases from V and 4 from J, leaving 6 bases between them. DNA of the CDR3: TGTGCCAGCAGCTTTCCAGGAGAGACCCAGTACTTC. This gives the protein CASSFPGETQYF. The full variable domain, its missing parts supplied by reference TRBV7-8 and TRBJ2-5, is GAGVSQSPRYKVAKRGQDVALRCDPISGHVSLFWYQQALGQGPEFLTYFQNEAQLDKSGLPSDRFFAERPEGSVSTLKIQRTQQEDSAVYLCASSFPGETQYFGPGTRLLVL.

This clone has just a few counts. The chain is built from TRBV3-1 (or the pseudogene TRBV3-2) and TRBJ1-2; 8 nucleotides agree with TRBD1. From germline, CDR1 is LGHDT and CDR2 YNNKEL (reference sequence). CDR3 length: 15 residues. With V trimmed by 3 bases and J by 3 bases, 6 bases remained unmatched. CDR3 bases: TGTGCCAGCAGCCACCGGGACAGGCCTTACTATGGCTACACCTTC. It specifies CASSHRDRPYYGYTF.

The chain carries TRBV6-5 and TRBJ1-5; a weak D match, TRBD1 (5 bases). Trimming stripped 7 bases from V and 0 bases from J, with 10 bases between. Germline V gives CDR1 MNHEY, CDR2 SVGAGI. The CDR3 consists of 14 residues. For the CDR3, the DNA is TGTGCCAGCACCCGACAGAATAGCAATCAGCCCCAGCATTTT. The encoded protein is CASTRQNSNQPQHF.

V usage is TRBV6-6 and J usage is TRBJ1-3; D remains ambiguous. The length of the CDR3 is 13 residues. Germline V gives CDR1 MNHNY, CDR2 SVGAGI (reference sequence). V was pared by 8 bases and J by 4 bases, with 12 bases between. The DNA of the CDR3 is TGTGCCAGCCGAACAGCGGGAGGAAACACCATATATTTT. It translates to CASRTAGGNTIYF.

This clone has just a few counts. V usage is TRBV18 and J usage is TRBJ2-7; TRBD2 might be the D (5 bases). This CDR3 contains 14 residues. In germline, CDR1 is KGHSH, CDR2 LQKENI. V lost 1 base to trimming and J lost 2 bases, with 9 bases between them. The chain's CDR3 is CASSPLSGTYEQYF. CDR3 sequence (DNA): TGTGCCAGCTCACCACTGAGCGGTACCTACGAGCAGTACTTC.

The chain carries TRBV7-9 and TRBJ2-7; 8 bases are a match to TRBD2. The CDR3 contains 14 residues. CDR1 SEHNR and CDR2 FQNEAQ come from the germline V gene (reference sequence). J lost 2 bases, V lost 7 bases, and 7 bases had no gene match. CDR3 in DNA: TGTGCCAGCACCCCACTAGCGGCGACCTACGAGCAGTACTTC. Encoded protein: CASTPLAATYEQYF.

The chain recombines TRBV3-1 (or the pseudogene TRBV3-2) with TRBJ1-1, with no clear D. CDR3 length: 14 amino acids. V was shortened by 1 base and J by 5 bases, with 11 bases between the two germline ends. Germline lookup yields CDR1 LGHDT and CDR2 YNNKEL (reference sequence). The CDR3 region is CASSQGGGQTEAFF. The CDR3 DNA reads as TGTGCCAGCAGCCAAGGGGGAGGTCAAACTGAAGCTTTCTTT.

This chain uses TRBV6-5 with TRBJ2-5; the D gene is possibly TRBD2 (6 bases). This CDR3 has 15 residues. The germline V gene encodes CDR1 MNHEY and CDR2 SVGAGI. Trimming removed 2 bases at V and 5 bases at J, with 15 bases between. Written as DNA, the CDR3 is TGTGCCAGCAGTTACACGCCGGGACTGGAGGAGACCCAGTACTTC. Translating it yields CASSYTPGLEETQYF.

The J gene is TRBJ1-1, the V gene TRBV5-1; D is possibly TRBD1 (5 bases). Trimming pared 3 bases from V and 7 bases from J, leaving 16 bases between. The CDR3 spans 14 residues. Germline assignment: CDR1 SGHRS and CDR2 YFSETQ. The CDR3 nucleotides read TGCGCCAGCAGCTCCCTACGACAGTGGGATGAAGCTTTCTTT. This translates into CASSSLRQWDEAFF.

The CDR3 region has the DNA TGTGCCAGCAGCCAGTCCAGTTACTCTGGGGCCAACGTCCTGACTTTC. Amino acid sequence: CASSQSSYSGANVLTF. The V call is TRBV3-1 (or the pseudogene TRBV3-2), the J call TRBJ2-6; D uncertain. Deletions cut 3 bases from V and 0 bases from J, with 9 bases between. The CDR3 covers 16 residues. Per the germline V gene, CDR1 is LGHDT and CDR2 is YNNKEL (reference sequence).

The rearrangement links TRBV19 to TRBJ1-5; TRBD1 might be the D (5 bases). There are 16 residues in the CDR3. CDR1 is LNHDA, CDR2 SQIVND, per germline (reference sequence). V was shortened by 5 bases and J by 0 bases, with 14 bases between the two germline ends. In nucleotides, the CDR3 is TGTGCCAGTAGTGACGACAGCCTGCATAGCAATCAGCCCCAGCATTTT. This sequence encodes CASSDDSLHSNQPQHF.

V is TRBV19 and J is TRBJ2-7; 8 nucleotides align to TRBD1. The germline V gene has CDR1 LNHDA and CDR2 SQIVND (reference sequence). The V segment lost 4 bases and the J segment 2 bases; nucleotides outside the gene matches: 7. The CDR3 totals 15 residues. The CDR3 DNA sequence: TGTGCCAGTAGTACCCCGACAGGGGCTCCCTACGAGCAGTACTTC. Translated: CASSTPTGAPYEQYF.

This chain connects TRBV9 to TRBJ2-6, with a tentative D call TRBD1 (5 bases). Germline V CDR1 and CDR2: SGDLS, YYNGEE. Trimming cost V 4 bases and J 3 bases, with 17 bases left between them. This CDR3 region has 17 residues. CDR3 sequence reads: CASSITYRLGGANVLTF. The CDR3 nucleotides read TGTGCCAGCAGCATAACTTACAGGTTAGGTGGGGCCAACGTCCTGACTTTC.

The chain has TRBV2 and TRBJ2-7; 8 bases match TRBD2. CDR1 and CDR2 (germline): SNHLY, FYNNEI. V lost 6 bases and J lost 5; bases outside the gene matches: 9. CDR3 length: 14 amino acids. The CDR3 DNA is TGTGCCAGCAGCCCCCGCGGGGGGAGGAACGAGCAGTACTTC. The encoded protein is CASSPRGGRNEQYF.

This chain uses TRBV7-9 with TRBJ2-3, with 10 positions matching TRBD1. The CDR3 consists of 19 residues. The ends lost 1 base at V and 4 bases at J; junction bases unmatched: 14. Germline V CDR1 and CDR2: SEHNR, FQNEAQ (reference sequence). CDR3 in amino acids: CASSLDNPGQGLRADTQYF. The CDR3 DNA sequence: TGTGCCAGCAGCTTAGATAATCCGGGACAGGGGCTTCGGGCAGATACGCAGTATTTT.

There are a few counts of this clone. The chain has TRBV5-1 and TRBJ1-1; D remains ambiguous. V was clipped by 0 bases and J by 2 bases, with 11 bases between them. This CDR3 contains 15 residues. Germline lookup yields CDR1 SGHRS and CDR2 YFSETQ. The CDR3 coding sequence is TGCGCCAGCAGCTTGGTGGAGGGCTACAACACTGAAGCTTTCTTT. Residues: CASSLVEGYNTEAFF.